Sequencing of this T cell receptor (beta chain) was carried out in a study of blood T cells in healthy people across ages. Then a second PCR, running about 7 to 11 cycles, was carried out with a sample-barcoded 5' primer and a J-beta primer mix. TCRdb used MiXCR to reprocess the 5' RACE reads, holding one entry per CDR3 protein. This table has fewer than 1 million distinct CDR3 sequences, around two fifths appearing once. This CDR3 contains 16 residues. V lost 3 bases, J lost 2 bases, and 14 bases lay in between. Germline loops: CDR1 MNHEY, CDR2 SVGAGI. Material: blood. This chain connects TRBV6-5 to TRBJ2-1; D is uncertain. The clonotype comes from a man in his 60s in good health. CDR3 sequence (DNA): TGTGCCAGCAGTTATTCTCCTATCGACCCCTACAATGAGCAGTTCTTC. This gives the protein CASSYSPIDPYNEQFF.